Following are 9 T cell receptor beta chains from one sample sequenced in a study of cytomegalovirus exposure and HLA in healthy donors. The PCR used 60 Vbeta and 13 Jbeta primers. The data were produced by immunoSEQ multiplex PCR, yet TCRdb's version contains in-frame clones alone and is incomplete. The sample comprises 150,000 to 200,000 clones, 60% to 85% of which are singletons, and less than 9% rests with the top ten. Input material: PBMCs. These TCRs come from a male donor in good health and CMV-seropositive.

This rearrangement joins TRBV30 to TRBJ1-2; D uncertain. Germline V lookup: CDR1 GTSNPN, CDR2 SVGIG (reference sequence). This CDR3 is 14 amino acids long. In DNA form, the CDR3 reads TGTGCTCTGGAACCTCCCAATCGGGACTATGGCTACACCTTC. Protein sequence: CALEPPNRDYGYTF. Together with reference TRBV30 and TRBJ1-2, the CDR3 gives the full variable domain: SQTIHQWPATLVQPVGSPLSLECTVEGTSNPNLYWYRQAAGRGLQLLFYSVGIGQISSEVPQNLSASRPQDRQFILSSKKLLLSDSGFYLCALEPPNRDYGYTFGSGTRLTVV.

V gene TRBV7-3 combines with J gene TRBJ2-7; 7 nucleotides line up with TRBD2. CDR1 and CDR2 (germline): SGHTA, FQGTGA. Trimming cost V 2 bases and J 2 bases; bases outside gene matches: 0. CDR3 length: 13 amino acids. CDR3 sequence reads: CASSLAGAYEQYF. The CDR3 DNA reads TGTGCCAGCAGCTTAGCGGGGGCCTACGAGCAGTACTTC.

J is TRBJ1-2 and V is TRBV30, with a tentative D call TRBD1 (6 bases). This CDR3 has 16 amino acids. V was cut by 4 bases and J by 4 bases, with 22 bases left in between. CDR1 and CDR2 from the germline V gene are GTSNPN and SVGIG (reference sequence). The CDR3 bases are TGTGCCTGGACGGGTCAGGGGCTACAAGAGAGCTATGGCTACACCTTC. Translation gives CAWTGQGLQESYGYTF.

This clone came up once. This sequence joins TRBV11-2 and TRBJ1-5; D gene ambiguous. CDR3 length: 13 residues. Germline-derived CDR1 and CDR2 are SGHAT and FQNNGV. Trimming stripped 0 bases from V and 6 bases from J, with 6 bases between. The CDR3 loop reads CASSLDRGQPQHF. DNA for the CDR3: TGTGCCAGCAGCTTAGATCGGGGTCAGCCCCAGCATTTT. Drawing the rest from reference TRBV11-2 and TRBJ1-5, the complete variable domain is EAGVAQSPRYKIIEKRQSVAFWCNPISGHATLYWYQQILGQGPKLLIQFQNNGVVDDSQLPKDRFSAERLKGVDSTLKIQPAKLEDSAVYLCASSLDRGQPQHFGDGTRLSIL.

This chain uses TRBV29-1 with TRBJ2-1; D perhaps matches TRBD2 (6 bases). Germline CDR1 is SQVTM and CDR2 is ANQGSEA. The CDR3 runs to 15 residues. V lost 5 bases and J 7 bases, leaving 21 bases between the germline ends. CDR3 in amino acids: CSVPDDPLGGNEQFF. The CDR3 bases are TGCAGCGTTCCGGATGACCCGCTGGGGGGAAATGAGCAGTTCTTC.

The CDR3 region has the DNA TGTGCCAGCAGCTCCTCCTACACAGATACGCAGTATTTT. As protein: CASSSSYTDTQYF. The V gene is TRBV7-2, the J gene TRBJ2-3, with D unresolved. Germline loops: CDR1 SGHTA, CDR2 FQGNSA. V was shortened by 4 bases and J by 2 bases, with 7 bases between the two germline ends. CDR3 size: 13 residues.

The chain carries TRBV7-3 and TRBJ2-7; 7 nucleotides line up with TRBD2. The V segment lost 4 bases and the J segment 5 bases; nucleotides outside the gene matches: 11. The CDR3 covers 15 residues. Germline CDR1 and CDR2: SGHTA and FQGTGA. CDR3 bases: TGTGCCAGCAGCTCTCAGGGAGGGCCCTTGGACGAGCAGTACTTC. It yields the protein CASSSQGGPLDEQYF.

CDR3 nucleotides: TGTGCCAGCAGTACGGACAGGGAACTCGCAGATACGCAGTATTTT. The encoded protein is CASSTDRELADTQYF. The J gene is TRBJ2-3, the V gene TRBV6-5; 8 positions agree with TRBD1. V dropped 5 bases and J dropped 4; count of bases not matched to a gene: 8. Germline values: CDR1 MNHEY, CDR2 SVGAGI. The CDR3 sequence is 15 residues long.

The V call is TRBV11-2, the J call TRBJ1-6, with D hard to call. The CDR3 is made up of 13 amino acids. Germline V gene lookup returns CDR1 SGHAT and CDR2 FQNNGV. Trimming removed 2 bases from V and 11 bases from J, with 10 bases in between. CDR3 in DNA: TGTGCCAGCAGCTTACATTCCGGAGCACCCCTCCACTTT. Translated, it gives CASSLHSGAPLHF. Full variable domain (outside the CDR3, taken from reference TRBV11-2 and TRBJ1-6): EAGVAQSPRYKIIEKRQSVAFWCNPISGHATLYWYQQILGQGPKLLIQFQNNGVVDDSQLPKDRFSAERLKGVDSTLKIQPAKLEDSAVYLCASSLHSGAPLHFGNGTRLTVT.